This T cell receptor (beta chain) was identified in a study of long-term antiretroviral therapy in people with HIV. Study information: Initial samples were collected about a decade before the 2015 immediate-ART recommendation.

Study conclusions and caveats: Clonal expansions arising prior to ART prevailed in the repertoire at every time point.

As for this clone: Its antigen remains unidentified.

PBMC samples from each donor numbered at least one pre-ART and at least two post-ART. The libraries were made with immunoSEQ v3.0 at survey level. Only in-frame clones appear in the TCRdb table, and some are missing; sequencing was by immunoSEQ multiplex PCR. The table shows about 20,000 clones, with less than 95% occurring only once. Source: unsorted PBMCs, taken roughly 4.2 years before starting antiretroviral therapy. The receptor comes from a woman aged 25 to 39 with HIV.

The CDR3 sequence: CASKAGWSTDTQYF. The CDR3 nucleotides are TGTGCCAGCAAAGCGGGGTGGAGCACAGATACGCAGTATTTT. The V gene is TRBV2, the J gene TRBJ2-3; 7 positions match TRBD2. Germline V gives CDR1 SNHLY, CDR2 FYNNEI. This CDR3 comprises 14 residues. J was trimmed by 0 bases and V by 7 bases; bases with no gene match: 4.